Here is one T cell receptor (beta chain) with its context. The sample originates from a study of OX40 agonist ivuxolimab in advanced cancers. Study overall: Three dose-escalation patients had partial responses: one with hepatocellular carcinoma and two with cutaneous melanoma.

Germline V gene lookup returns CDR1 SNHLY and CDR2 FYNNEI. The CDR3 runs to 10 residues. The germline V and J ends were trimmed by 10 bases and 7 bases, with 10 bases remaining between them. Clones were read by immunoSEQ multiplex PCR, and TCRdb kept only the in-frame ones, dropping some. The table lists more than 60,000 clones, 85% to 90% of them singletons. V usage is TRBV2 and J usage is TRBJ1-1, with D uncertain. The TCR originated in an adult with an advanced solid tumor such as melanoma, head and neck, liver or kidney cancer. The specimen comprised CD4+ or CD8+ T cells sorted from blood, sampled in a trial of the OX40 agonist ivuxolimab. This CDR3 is CATRVGEAFF. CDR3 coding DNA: TGTGCCACCCGCGTGGGTGAAGCTTTCTTT.